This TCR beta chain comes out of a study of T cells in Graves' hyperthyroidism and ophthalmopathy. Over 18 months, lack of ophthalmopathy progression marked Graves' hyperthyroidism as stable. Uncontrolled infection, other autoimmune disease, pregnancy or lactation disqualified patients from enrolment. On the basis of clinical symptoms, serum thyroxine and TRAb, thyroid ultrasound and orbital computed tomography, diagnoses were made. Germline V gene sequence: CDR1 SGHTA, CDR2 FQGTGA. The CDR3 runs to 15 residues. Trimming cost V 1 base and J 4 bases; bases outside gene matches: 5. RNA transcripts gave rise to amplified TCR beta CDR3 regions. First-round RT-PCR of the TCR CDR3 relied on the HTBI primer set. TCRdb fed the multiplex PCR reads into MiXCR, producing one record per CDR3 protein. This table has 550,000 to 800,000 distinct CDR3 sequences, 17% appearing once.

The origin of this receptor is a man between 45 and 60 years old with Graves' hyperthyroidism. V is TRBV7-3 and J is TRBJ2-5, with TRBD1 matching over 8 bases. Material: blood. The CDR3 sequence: CASSLIGQGAETQYF. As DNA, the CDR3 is TGTGCCAGCAGCTTAATCGGACAGGGAGCAGAGACCCAGTACTTC.